Below are 3 T cell receptor beta chains sequenced from a single sample in a study of persistence of HIV-infected CD4 T cells. The libraries were made with immunoSEQ version 4 in survey mode. The method was immunoSEQ multiplex PCR; TCRdb's version includes in-frame clones alone and lacks a portion of them. The data hold about 40,000 clones, with 78% observed a single time. What these receptors recognize is not known. An overlapping HIV-1 Gag peptide pool stimulated these cells at about 1 ug/peptide/mL. CD40L/CD69 double-negative CD45RO-high memory CD4+ T cells were collected. The sample was CD4+ T cells sorted from PBMCs after approximately 19-hour stimulation, taken from a patient who received antiretroviral therapy. These receptors all come from an adult man with HIV who was CMV-seropositive.

In its sample, this clone ranks as medium-sized. The same CDR3 can be traced to other DNA sequences in this sample. This chain links TRBV10-1 with TRBJ2-7, with D unclear. Germline V lookup: CDR1 WNHNN, CDR2 SYGVQD (reference sequence). With 3 bases removed from V and 2 bases from J, the gap between germline ends came to 5 bases. This CDR3 has 12 amino acids. The CDR3 here is CASSDGAYEQYF. The CDR3 nucleotides are TGCGCCAGCAGTGATGGGGCCTACGAGCAGTACTTC.

The chain joins TRBV4-1 to TRBJ2-3; 10 bases are a match to TRBD2. The germline V gene has CDR1 MGHRA and CDR2 YSYEKL. The J segment lost 0 bases and the V segment lost 2 bases, leaving 5 bases of the junction unmatched. CDR3 length: 17 amino acids. As DNA, the CDR3 is TGCGCCAGCAGCCAATTCGGGACTAGCGTTAGCACAGATACGCAGTATTTT. It is translated as CASSQFGTSVSTDTQYF.

This clone was detected only a few times. The chain has TRBV24-1 and TRBJ1-2; no clear D gene. Per the germline V gene, CDR1 is KGHDR and CDR2 is SFDVKD. V lost 4 bases, J lost 7 bases, and 12 bases lay in between. The CDR3 is made up of 13 amino acids. The CDR3 is CATSDSGLGGYTF. The CDR3 coding sequence is TGTGCCACCAGTGACTCAGGACTGGGTGGCTACACCTTC.